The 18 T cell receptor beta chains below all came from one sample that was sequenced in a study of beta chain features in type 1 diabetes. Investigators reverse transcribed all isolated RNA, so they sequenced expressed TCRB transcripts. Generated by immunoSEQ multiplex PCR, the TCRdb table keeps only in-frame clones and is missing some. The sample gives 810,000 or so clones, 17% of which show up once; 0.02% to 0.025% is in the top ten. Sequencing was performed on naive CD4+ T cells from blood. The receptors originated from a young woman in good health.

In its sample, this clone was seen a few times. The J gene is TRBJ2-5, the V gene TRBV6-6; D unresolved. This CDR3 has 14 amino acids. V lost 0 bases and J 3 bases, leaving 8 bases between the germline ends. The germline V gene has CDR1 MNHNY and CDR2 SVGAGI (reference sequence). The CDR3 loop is CASSYSYRKETQYF. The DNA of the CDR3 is TGTGCCAGCAGTTACTCGTACAGAAAAGAGACCCAGTACTTC.

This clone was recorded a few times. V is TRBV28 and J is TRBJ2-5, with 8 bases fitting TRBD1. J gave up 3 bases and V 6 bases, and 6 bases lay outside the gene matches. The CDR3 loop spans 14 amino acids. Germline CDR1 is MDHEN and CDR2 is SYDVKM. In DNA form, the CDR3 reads TGTGCCAGCAGCCTCCAGGGGGCTAAAGAGACCCAGTACTTC. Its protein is CASSLQGAKETQYF.

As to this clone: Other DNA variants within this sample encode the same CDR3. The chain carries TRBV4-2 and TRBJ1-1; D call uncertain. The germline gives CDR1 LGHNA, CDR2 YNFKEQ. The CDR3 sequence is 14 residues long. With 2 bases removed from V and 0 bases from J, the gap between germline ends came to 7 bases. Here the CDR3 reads CASSQPLVNTEAFF. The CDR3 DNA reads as TGTGCCAGCAGCCAACCACTGGTGAACACTGAAGCTTTCTTT.

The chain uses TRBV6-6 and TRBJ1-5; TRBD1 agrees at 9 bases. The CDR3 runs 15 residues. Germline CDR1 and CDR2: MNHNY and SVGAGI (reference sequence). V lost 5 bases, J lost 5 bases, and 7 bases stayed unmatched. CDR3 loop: CASSRHRGQDQPQHF. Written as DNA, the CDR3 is TGTGCCAGCAGTCGGCACAGGGGGCAAGATCAGCCCCAGCATTTT.

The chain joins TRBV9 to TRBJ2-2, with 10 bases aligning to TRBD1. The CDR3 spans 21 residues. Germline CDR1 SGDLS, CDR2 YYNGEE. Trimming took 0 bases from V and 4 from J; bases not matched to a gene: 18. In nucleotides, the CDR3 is TGTGCCAGCAGCGTAGGATTACTACCGGGACAGGGGCCCGGCTTCACCGGGGAGCTGTTTTTT. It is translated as CASSVGLLPGQGPGFTGELFF.

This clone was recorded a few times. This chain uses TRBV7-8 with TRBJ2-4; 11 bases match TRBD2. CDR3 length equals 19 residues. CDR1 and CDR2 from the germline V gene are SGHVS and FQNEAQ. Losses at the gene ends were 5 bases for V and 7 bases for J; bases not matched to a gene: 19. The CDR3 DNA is TGTGCCAGCAGCGCCCGACCGGGACTAGCGGACACTTTTAGGAACATTCAGTACTTC. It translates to CASSARPGLADTFRNIQYF.

CDR3 sequence reads: CASSQRVARGLDPPTVYEQYF. CDR3 DNA: TGCGCCAGCAGCCAAAGGGTGGCCAGGGGCCTCGATCCTCCCACGGTCTACGAGCAGTACTTC. The gene calls are TRBV4-3 and TRBJ2-7; perhaps TRBD1 as D (6 bases). The germline V and J ends were trimmed by 2 bases and 3 bases, with 32 bases remaining between them. The CDR3 has 21 amino acids. Germline-derived CDR1 and CDR2 are LGHNA and YSLEER.

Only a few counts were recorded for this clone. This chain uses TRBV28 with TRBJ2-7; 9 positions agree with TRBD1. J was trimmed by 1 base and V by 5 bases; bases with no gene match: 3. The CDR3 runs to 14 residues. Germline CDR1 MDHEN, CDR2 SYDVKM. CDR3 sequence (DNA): TGTGCCAGCAGTCAGGACAGGGGATCCTACGAGCAGTACTTC. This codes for CASSQDRGSYEQYF.

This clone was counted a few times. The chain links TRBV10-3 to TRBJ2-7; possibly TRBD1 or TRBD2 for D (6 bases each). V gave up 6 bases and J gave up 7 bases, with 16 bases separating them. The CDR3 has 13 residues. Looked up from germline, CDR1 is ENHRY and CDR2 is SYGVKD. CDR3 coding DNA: TGTGCCATCAGGGGGACATTGGCGGGGGAGCAGTACTTC. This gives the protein CAIRGTLAGEQYF.

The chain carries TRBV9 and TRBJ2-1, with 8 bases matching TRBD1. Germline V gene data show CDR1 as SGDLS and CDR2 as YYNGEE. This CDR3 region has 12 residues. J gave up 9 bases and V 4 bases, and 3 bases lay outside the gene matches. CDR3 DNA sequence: TGTGCCAGCAGCAGGACAGGGCTTGAGCAGTTCTTC. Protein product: CASSRTGLEQFF. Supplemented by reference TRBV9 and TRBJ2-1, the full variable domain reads DSGVTQTPKHLITATGQRVTLRCSPRSGDLSVYWYQQSLDQGLQFLIQYYNGEERAKGNILERFSAQQFPDLHSELNLSSLELGDSALYFCASSRTGLEQFFGPGTRLTVL.

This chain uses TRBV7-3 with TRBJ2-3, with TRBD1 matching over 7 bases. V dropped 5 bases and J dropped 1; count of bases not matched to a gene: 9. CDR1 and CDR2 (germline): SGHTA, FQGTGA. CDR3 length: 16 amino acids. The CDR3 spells CASSQRGPGGTDTQYF. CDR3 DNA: TGTGCCAGCAGCCAGAGGGGGCCAGGGGGCACAGATACGCAGTATTTT. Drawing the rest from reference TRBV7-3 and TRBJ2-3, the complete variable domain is GAGVSQTPSNKVTEKGKYVELRCDPISGHTALYWYRQSLGQGPEFLIYFQGTGAADDSGLPNDRFFAVRPEGSVSTLKIQRTERGDSAVYLCASSQRGPGGTDTQYFGPGTRLTVL.

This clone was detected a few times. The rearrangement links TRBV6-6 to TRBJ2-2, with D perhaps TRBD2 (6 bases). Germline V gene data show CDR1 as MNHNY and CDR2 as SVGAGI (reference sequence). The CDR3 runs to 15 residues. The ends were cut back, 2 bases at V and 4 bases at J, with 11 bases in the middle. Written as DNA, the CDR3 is TGTGCCAGCAGTTACCGGAGGGGCGCCACCGGGGAGCTGTTTTTT. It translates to CASSYRRGATGELFF.

The DNA for the CDR3 is TGTGCCAGCCTAGCCGGAGGTTGCGAGCAGTACTTC. This gives the protein CASLAGGCEQYF. J is TRBJ2-7 and V is TRBV6-5; D may be TRBD2 (5 bases). Germline CDR1 reads MNHEY; CDR2 reads SVGAGI. CDR3 size: 12 residues. V was cut by 8 bases and J by 6 bases, with 14 bases left in between.

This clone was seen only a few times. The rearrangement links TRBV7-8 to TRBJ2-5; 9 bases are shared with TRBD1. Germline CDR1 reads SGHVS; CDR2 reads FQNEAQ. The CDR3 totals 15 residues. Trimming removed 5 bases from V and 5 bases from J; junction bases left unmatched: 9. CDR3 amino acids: CASSGRFTGGETQYF. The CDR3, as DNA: TGTGCCAGCAGCGGGAGATTTACAGGGGGCGAGACCCAGTACTTC.

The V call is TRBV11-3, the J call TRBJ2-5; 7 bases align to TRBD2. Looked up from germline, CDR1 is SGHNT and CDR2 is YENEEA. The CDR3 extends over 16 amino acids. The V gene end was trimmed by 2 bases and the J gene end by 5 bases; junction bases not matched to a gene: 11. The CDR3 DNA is TGTGCCAGCAGCTTATCTCCTAGCGGAGGGAAGGAGACCCAGTACTTC. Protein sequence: CASSLSPSGGKETQYF.

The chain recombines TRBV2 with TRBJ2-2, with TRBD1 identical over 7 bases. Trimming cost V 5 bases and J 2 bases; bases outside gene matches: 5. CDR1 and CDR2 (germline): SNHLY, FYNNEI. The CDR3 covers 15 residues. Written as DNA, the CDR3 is TGTGCCAGCAGTACGGACAGGAGAAACACCGGGGAGCTGTTTTTT. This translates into CASSTDRRNTGELFF.

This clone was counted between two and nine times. CDR3 region: CASSRRATETQYF. The CDR3 nucleotides read TGTGCCAGCAGCCGCAGGGCGACGGAGACCCAGTACTTC. V and J are TRBV7-2 and TRBJ2-5; possibly TRBD1 for D (5 bases). The CDR3 runs 13 residues. The V gene lost 5 bases and the J gene lost 5 bases, with 12 bases spanning the gap. Germline assignment: CDR1 SGHTA and CDR2 FQGNSA.

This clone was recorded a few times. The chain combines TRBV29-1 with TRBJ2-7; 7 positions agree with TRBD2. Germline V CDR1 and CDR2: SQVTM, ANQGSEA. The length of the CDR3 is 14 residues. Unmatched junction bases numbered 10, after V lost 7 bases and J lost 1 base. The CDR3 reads CSAVEAGPSYEQYF. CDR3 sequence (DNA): TGCAGCGCTGTAGAAGCGGGGCCTTCCTACGAGCAGTACTTC.